This T cell receptor (beta chain) was documented in a study of T cells in Graves' hyperthyroidism and ophthalmopathy. Study-level findings and limits: Among thyroid clonotypes expanded above 0.001, most also appeared in blood.

There are many counts of this clonotype. Its antigen is unknown. The source material, RNA transcripts, was used to amplify TCR beta CDR3 regions. HTBI primers were the set used in a first-round RT-PCR of the TCR CDR3. Using its own MiXCR run on the multiplex PCR reads, TCRdb lists one record per CDR3 protein. In the table there are more than 500,000 distinct CDR3 sequences, about 16% of which are singletons. The germline V gene encodes CDR1 SGHDN and CDR2 FVKESK. CDR3 length: 13 residues. V lost 4 bases and J 3 bases, leaving 7 bases between the germline ends. The source is a woman aged 25 to 45 with Graves' ophthalmopathy. The V gene is TRBV14, the J gene TRBJ2-1; D not certain. The sequenced sample consisted of blood. In DNA, the CDR3 is TGTGCCAGCAGCCTGGACGACTACAATGAGCAGTTCTTC. This gives the protein CASSLDDYNEQFF.